This T cell receptor beta chain was retrieved from a study of OX40 agonist ivuxolimab in advanced cancers. The data were produced by immunoSEQ multiplex PCR, yet TCRdb's version contains in-frame clones alone and is incomplete. The data contain roughly 100,000 clones, 90% of them singletons. CDR3 size: 14 residues. This clone was seen a handful of times. This chain connects TRBV21-1 to TRBJ1-5. TRBV21-1 is an annotated pseudogene. The sequence derives from an adult with an advanced solid tumor such as melanoma, head and neck, liver or kidney cancer. Here the sequenced sample was CD4+ or CD8+ T cells sorted from blood, taken in a trial of the OX40 agonist ivuxolimab. CDR3 region: CASSKKYSNQPQHF. CDR3 nucleotides: TGTGCCAGCAGCAAAAAGTATAGCAATCAGCCCCAGCATTTT.